This is a list of T cell receptor beta chains from one sample in a study of long-term antiretroviral therapy in people with HIV. Using immunoSEQ multiplex PCR, the repertoire was profiled, and TCRdb retains in-frame clones only, with some absent. Among 27,000 or so clones listed, 65% to 90% were seen once. The material was unsorted PBMCs, obtained 1.2 years after starting antiretroviral therapy. These receptor sequences come from a man aged 50-60 years with HIV. CDR3s include the opening cysteine and the closing phenylalanine or tryptophan. D genes are given only for firm matches. The size entry is marked missing in some rows and otherwise reads once, few, many or a size class.

J gene | V gene | clone size | D gene | CDR3 DNA | CDR3 protein
TRBJ1-6 | TRBV7-8 | . | . | TGTGCCAGCAGCTTAGGACAGAATAATTCACCCCTCCACTTT | CASSLGQNNSPLHF
TRBJ1-3 | TRBV28 | . | . | TGTGCCAGCAGTTTATATGTCGATCCCATCTCTGGAAACACCATATATTTT | CASSLYVDPISGNTIYF
TRBJ1-3 | TRBV2 | . | TRBD1 | TGTGCCAGCAGTGAAGAAACAGGGGCTGGAAACACCATATATTTT | CASSEETGAGNTIYF
TRBJ2-5 | TRBV28 | few | . | TGTGCCAGCAGGGGAGAGACCCAGTACTTC | CASRGETQYF
TRBJ2-2 | TRBV2 | once | . | TGTGCCAGCAGCTCCACTACGGGCACCGGGGAGCTGTTTTTT | CASSSTTGTGELFF
TRBJ2-2 | TRBV19 | . | TRBD1 | TGTGCCAGTAGTTGGGACAGACACACCGGGGAGCTGTTTTTT | CASSWDRHTGELFF
TRBJ2-1 | TRBV6-1 | . | . | TGTGCCAGCAGTCTACGGCTGTCTGAGCAGTTCTTC | CASSLRLSEQFF
TRBJ2-1 | TRBV5-1 | once | . | TGCGCCAGCAGCTTGAGGGGAGGAAACAATGAGCAGTTCTTC | CASSLRGGNNEQFF
TRBJ1-1 | TRBV7-2 | . | . | TGTGCCAGCAGCTTTTGGGGAAGTGGCACTGAAGCTTTCTTT | CASSFWGSGTEAFF
TRBJ2-1 | TRBV19 | . | . | TGTGCCAGTAGTATAGGGACAACCTACAATGAGCAGTTCTTC | CASSIGTTYNEQFF
TRBJ2-3 | TRBV11-3 | once | TRBD2 | TGTGCCAGCAGCTTAGGGCGGGGGACTAGCACAGATACGCAGTATTTT | CASSLGRGTSTDTQYF
TRBJ2-3 | TRBV7-9 | . | . | TGTGCCACCCGGTGGGGGGCAGCAGATACGCAGTATTTT | CATRWGAADTQYF
TRBJ1-2 | TRBV2 | . | . | TGTGCCATCCCCGGGGGGGCGCTTACTGGCTACACCTTC | CAIPGGALTGYTF
TRBJ1-6 | TRBV11-2 | . | . | TGTGCCAGCAGCTTAGCCGTCGGTTCCAGCTCCTATAATTCACCCCTCCACTTT | CASSLAVGSSSYNSPLHF
TRBJ2-1 | TRBV6-5 | . | . | TGTGCCAGCAGCTCAGGTAGCTCCTACAATGAGCAGTTCTTC | CASSSGSSYNEQFF
TRBJ2-3 | TRBV6-5 | . | TRBD2 | TGTGCCAGCAGTTACAGAACGGGGGGGACAGATACGCAGTATTTT | CASSYRTGGTDTQYF
TRBJ1-1 | TRBV10-2 | once | . | TGCGCCGCCAGCAACCCGGGGAACACTGAAGCTTTCTTT | CAASNPGNTEAFF
TRBJ2-7 | TRBV7-8 | once | . | TGTGCCAGCAGCTTAGCCGGGCGGAGCTCCTACGAGCAGTACTTC | CASSLAGRSSYEQYF
TRBJ1-2 | TRBV7-2 | . | . | TGTGCCAGCAGCTCGGACAGTCATGGCTACACCTTC | CASSSDSHGYTF
TRBJ1-5 | TRBV7-2 | once | TRBD1 | TGTGCCAGCAGCTTAACGGGACAGGGGGGTGATTTCAATCAGCCCCAGCATTTT | CASSLTGQGGDFNQPQHF
TRBJ1-2 | TRBV7-9 | . | . | TGTGCCAGCAGCTTAGAGGTCTATGGCTACACCTTC | CASSLEVYGYTF
TRBJ1-2 | TRBV5-1 | . | . | TGCGCCAGCAGCTTGGATACGGGGGGAACTAATGGCTACACCTTC | CASSLDTGGTNGYTF
TRBJ2-5 | TRBV7-9 | . | TRBD2 | TGTGCCAGCAGCCCACCCGGGACTAGCGATCGAGAGACCCAGTACTTC | CASSPPGTSDRETQYF
TRBJ1-1 | TRBV18 | . | . | TGTGCCAGCTGCACCAAGGCGGACACTGAAGCTTTCTTT | CASCTKADTEAFF
TRBJ2-2 | TRBV4-1 | . | TRBD1 | TGCGCCAGCAGCCAGGGACAGGGATCGAACACCGGGGAGCTGTTTTTT | CASSQGQGSNTGELFF
TRBJ1-2 | TRBV4-3 | . | . | TGCGCCAGCAGCCAAGAAACAGCCTATGGCTACACCTTC | CASSQETAYGYTF
TRBJ1-5 | TRBV18 | . | TRBD1 | TGTGCCAGCTCACTCGGTCAGGGGGCGGGCCGGGATCAGCCCCAGCATTTT | CASSLGQGAGRDQPQHF
TRBJ2-3 | TRBV27 | . | . | TGTGCCAGCAGTTTATGGGGGACCACAGATACGCAGTATTTT | CASSLWGTTDTQYF
TRBJ2-7 | TRBV5-1 | . | . | TGCGCCAGCAGCTTCGGGGGAACCTACGAGCAGTACTTC | CASSFGGTYEQYF
TRBJ2-1 | TRBV4-1 | . | . | TGCGCCAGCAGCCAAGTCGGGGGAAAGCAGTTCTTC | CASSQVGGKQFF
TRBJ2-2 | TRBV11-2 | . | TRBD1 | TGTGCCAGCAACACCTTTGGGACAGTGAACACCGGGGAGCTGTTTTTT | CASNTFGTVNTGELFF
TRBJ1-2 | TRBV7-8 | . | TRBD1 | TGTGCCAGCAGCCCACGGGACAGGGCTTATGGCTACACCTTC | CASSPRDRAYGYTF
TRBJ1-3 | TRBV7-9 | few | . | TGTGCCAGCAGCCAAGACCCGAGACCTGGAAACACCATATATTTT | CASSQDPRPGNTIYF
TRBJ2-7 | TRBV4-3 | . | . | TGCGCCAGCAGCCAAGATGGAGCTTCCTACGAGCAGTACTTC | CASSQDGASYEQYF
TRBJ2-1 | TRBV15 | . | . | TGTGCCACCAAGGTGGGCAGCGACGCCAATGAGCAGTTCTTC | CATKVGSDANEQFF
TRBJ1-1 | TRBV29-1 | . | . | TGCAGCGTTGATACAGCTGTCGGGACTGAAGCTTTCTTT | CSVDTAVGTEAFF
TRBJ2-3 | TRBV10-1 | . | TRBD2 | TGCGCCAGCAGTGACGTCGGGAGGACCCAGTTGGGGGATACGCAGTATTTT | CASSDVGRTQLGDTQYF
TRBJ1-2 | TRBV5-5 | . | . | TGTGCCAGCAGCTTTCAGCTCAGCTCGGGGTCTGGCTACACCTTC | CASSFQLSSGSGYTF
TRBJ2-7 | TRBV18 | . | . | TGTGCCAGCTCACCACCGGCAGGGCCGGGCGAGCAGTACTTC | CASSPPAGPGEQYF
TRBJ1-5 | TRBV19 | . | . | TGTGCCAGTACCGGTCAGGGGTACCTATGGGGCAATCAGCCCCAGCATTTT | CASTGQGYLWGNQPQHF
TRBJ2-7 | TRBV14 | . | . | TGTGCCAGCAGCCAAGGCCTGGGACGCGAGCAGTACTTC | CASSQGLGREQYF
TRBJ1-3 | TRBV7-6 | . | TRBD1 | TGTGCCAGCAGCCCGGACAGGGCCAACACCATATATTTT | CASSPDRANTIYF
TRBJ2-7 | TRBV23-1 | . | . | TGCGCCAGCAGTCGCACTTCTATAGGAAGGTGTCGCTCCTACGAGCAGTACTTC | CASSRTSIGRCRSYEQYF
TRBJ1-3 | TRBV7-8 | . | TRBD1 | TGTGCCAGCAGCTTAATGCTGACAGGGGTCGGCTCTGGAAACACCATATATTTT | CASSLMLTGVGSGNTIYF
TRBJ1-1 | TRBV11-2 | few | TRBD1 | TGTGCCAGCAGTCAGGACAGGGGCTCTGAAGCTTTCTTT | CASSQDRGSEAFF
TRBJ2-7 | TRBV29-1 | once | . | TGCAGCGTGGCACAGGGTGGGGGCTACGAGCAGTACTTC | CSVAQGGGYEQYF
TRBJ1-1 | TRBV5-1 | . | . | TGCGCCAGCAGCTTGGTAGGCATGAACACTGAAGCTTTCTTT | CASSLVGMNTEAFF
TRBJ2-1 | TRBV7-8 | few | . | TGTGCCAGCAGCTTAATGAGGAAAAGCGACCCTCAAGGTCACAATGAGCAGTTCTTC | CASSLMRKSDPQGHNEQFF
TRBJ1-6 | TRBV11-2 | . | TRBD1 | TGTGCCAGCAGCTTAGGAGGGGGCTATTCACCCCTCCACTTT | CASSLGGGYSPLHF
TRBJ2-4 | TRBV7-2 | . | TRBD2 | TGTGCCAGCAGCCCCCGACTACTAGCGGGGGGACTCGCCAAAAACATTCAGTACTTC | CASSPRLLAGGLAKNIQYF
TRBJ2-7 | TRBV7-8 | . | TRBD2 | TGTGCCAGCAGCCAGGGACTAGCGGGGTCCTACGAGCAGTACTTC | CASSQGLAGSYEQYF
TRBJ2-7 | TRBV27 | . | TRBD1 | TGTGCCAGCAGTTCAACTGACAGGGACGGCGAGCAGTACTTC | CASSSTDRDGEQYF
TRBJ2-1 | TRBV7-2 | . | TRBD1 | TGTGCCAGCAGCTTGGACAGGGTCTCCTACAATGAGCAGTTCTTC | CASSLDRVSYNEQFF
TRBJ1-2 | TRBV11-2 | . | TRBD1 | TGTGCCAGCAGCTTAGATATGGTGACAGGGGGTTACGGCTACACCTTC | CASSLDMVTGGYGYTF
TRBJ1-1 | TRBV19 | . | . | TGTGCCAGTAGCTGGGGGAACACTGAAGCTTTCTTT | CASSWGNTEAFF